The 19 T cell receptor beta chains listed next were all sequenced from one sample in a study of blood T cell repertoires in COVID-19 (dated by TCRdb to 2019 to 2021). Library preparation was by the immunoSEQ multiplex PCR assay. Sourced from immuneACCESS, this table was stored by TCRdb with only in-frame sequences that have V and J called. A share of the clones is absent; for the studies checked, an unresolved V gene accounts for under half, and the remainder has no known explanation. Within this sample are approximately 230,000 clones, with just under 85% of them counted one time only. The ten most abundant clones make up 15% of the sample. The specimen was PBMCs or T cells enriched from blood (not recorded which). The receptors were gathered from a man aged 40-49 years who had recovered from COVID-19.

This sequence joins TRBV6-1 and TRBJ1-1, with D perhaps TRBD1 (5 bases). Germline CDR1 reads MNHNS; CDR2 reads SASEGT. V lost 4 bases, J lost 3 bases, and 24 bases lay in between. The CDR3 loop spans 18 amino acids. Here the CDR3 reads CASSAPTSSSGLYTEAFF. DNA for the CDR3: TGTGCCAGCAGTGCTCCCACTTCATCCTCAGGGTTGTACACTGAAGCTTTCTTT.

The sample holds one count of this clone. DNA of the CDR3: TGTGCCAGCAGCTTAGTCTGGACAGGGACGGAGGAAGGCTACACCTTC. It encodes CASSLVWTGTEEGYTF. J is TRBJ1-2 and V is TRBV7-2, with 8 bases that match TRBD1. CDR3 length equals 16 residues. Germline CDR1 is SGHTA and CDR2 is FQGNSA. J was trimmed by 8 bases and V by 1 base; bases with no gene match: 12.

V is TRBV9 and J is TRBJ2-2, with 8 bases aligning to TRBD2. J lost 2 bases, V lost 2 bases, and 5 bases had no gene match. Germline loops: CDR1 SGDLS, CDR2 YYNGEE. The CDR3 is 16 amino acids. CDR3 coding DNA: TGTGCCAGCAGCGTCCGGACTAGCAGTAACACCGGGGAGCTGTTTTTT. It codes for CASSVRTSSNTGELFF.

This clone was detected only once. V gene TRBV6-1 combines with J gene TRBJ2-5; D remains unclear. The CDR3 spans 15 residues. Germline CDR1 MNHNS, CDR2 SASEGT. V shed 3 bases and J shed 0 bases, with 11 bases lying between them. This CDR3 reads CASSDAALDQETQYF. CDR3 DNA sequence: TGTGCCAGCAGTGACGCAGCGCTCGACCAAGAGACCCAGTACTTC.

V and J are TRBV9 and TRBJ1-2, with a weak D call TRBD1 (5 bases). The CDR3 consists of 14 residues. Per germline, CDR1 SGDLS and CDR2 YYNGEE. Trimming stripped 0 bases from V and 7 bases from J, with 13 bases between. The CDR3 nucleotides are TGTGCCAGCAGCGTAGATGGCGGGACCCCTGGCTACACCTTC. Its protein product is CASSVDGGTPGYTF. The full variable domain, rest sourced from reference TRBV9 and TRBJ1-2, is DSGVTQTPKHLITATGQRVTLRCSPRSGDLSVYWYQQSLDQGLQFLIQYYNGEERAKGNILERFSAQQFPDLHSELNLSSLELGDSALYFCASSVDGGTPGYTFGSGTRLTVV.

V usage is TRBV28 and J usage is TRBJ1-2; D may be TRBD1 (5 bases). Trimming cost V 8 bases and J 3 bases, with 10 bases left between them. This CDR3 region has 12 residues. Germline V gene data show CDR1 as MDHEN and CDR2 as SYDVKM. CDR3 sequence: CASGAYDYGYTF. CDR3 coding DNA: TGTGCCAGCGGGGCTTACGACTATGGCTACACCTTC.

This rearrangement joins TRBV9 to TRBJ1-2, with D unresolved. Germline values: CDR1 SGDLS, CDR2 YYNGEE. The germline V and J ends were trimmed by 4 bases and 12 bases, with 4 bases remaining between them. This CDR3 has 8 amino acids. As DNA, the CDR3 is TGTGCCAGCAGCCCTCACACCTTC. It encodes CASSPHTF.

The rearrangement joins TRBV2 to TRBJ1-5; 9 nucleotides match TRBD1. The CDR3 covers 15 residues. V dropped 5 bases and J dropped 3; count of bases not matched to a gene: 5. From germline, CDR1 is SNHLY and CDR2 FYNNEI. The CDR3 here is CASSRQGVNNQPQHF. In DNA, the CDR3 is TGTGCCAGCAGTCGACAGGGGGTAAACAATCAGCCCCAGCATTTT.

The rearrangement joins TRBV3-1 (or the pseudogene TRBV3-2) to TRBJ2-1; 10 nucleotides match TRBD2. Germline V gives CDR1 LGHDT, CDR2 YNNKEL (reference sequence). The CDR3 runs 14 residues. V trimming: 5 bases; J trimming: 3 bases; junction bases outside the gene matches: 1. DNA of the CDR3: TGTGCCAGCAGCAGCGGGAGGGGCTACAATGAGCAGTTCTTC. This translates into CASSSGRGYNEQFF.

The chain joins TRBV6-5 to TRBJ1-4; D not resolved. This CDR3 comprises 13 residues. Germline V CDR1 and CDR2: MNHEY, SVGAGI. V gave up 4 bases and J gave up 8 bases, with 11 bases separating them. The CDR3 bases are TGTGCCAGCAGTTCGTGGCAGAGGGAAAAACTGTTTTTT. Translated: CASSSWQREKLFF.

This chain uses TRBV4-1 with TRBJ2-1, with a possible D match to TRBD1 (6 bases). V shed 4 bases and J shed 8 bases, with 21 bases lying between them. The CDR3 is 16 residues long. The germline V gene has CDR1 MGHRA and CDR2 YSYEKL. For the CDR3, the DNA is TGCGCCAGCAGCCTTCTGGGGGCGTTTGGGTATTATGAGCAGTTCTTC. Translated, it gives CASSLLGAFGYYEQFF.

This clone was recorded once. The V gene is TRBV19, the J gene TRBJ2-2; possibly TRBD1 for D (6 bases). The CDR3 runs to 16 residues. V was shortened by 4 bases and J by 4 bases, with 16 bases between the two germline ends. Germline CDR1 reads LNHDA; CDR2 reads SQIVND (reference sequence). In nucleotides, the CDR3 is TGTGCCAGTAGTAGGTTAGGGGGTCGCGGCACCGGGGAGCTGTTTTTT. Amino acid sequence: CASSRLGGRGTGELFF.

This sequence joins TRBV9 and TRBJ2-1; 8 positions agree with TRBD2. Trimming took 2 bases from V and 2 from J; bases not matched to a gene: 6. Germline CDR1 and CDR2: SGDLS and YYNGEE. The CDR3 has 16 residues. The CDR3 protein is CASSVSGRGAYNEQFF. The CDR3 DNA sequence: TGTGCCAGCAGCGTGTCAGGGCGGGGGGCCTACAATGAGCAGTTCTTC.

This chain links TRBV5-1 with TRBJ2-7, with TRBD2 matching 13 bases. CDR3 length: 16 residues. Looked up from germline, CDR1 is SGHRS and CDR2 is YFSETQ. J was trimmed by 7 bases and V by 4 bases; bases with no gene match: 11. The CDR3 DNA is TGCGCCAGCAGCCTTCCCACACTAGCGGGAGGGAGTGAGCAGTACTTC. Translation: CASSLPTLAGGSEQYF.

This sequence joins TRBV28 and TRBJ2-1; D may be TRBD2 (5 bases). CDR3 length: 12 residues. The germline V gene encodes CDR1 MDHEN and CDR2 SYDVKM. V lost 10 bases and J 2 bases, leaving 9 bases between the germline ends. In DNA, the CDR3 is TGTGCCACGGGATCCCCCTACAATGAGCAGTTCTTC. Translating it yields CATGSPYNEQFF.

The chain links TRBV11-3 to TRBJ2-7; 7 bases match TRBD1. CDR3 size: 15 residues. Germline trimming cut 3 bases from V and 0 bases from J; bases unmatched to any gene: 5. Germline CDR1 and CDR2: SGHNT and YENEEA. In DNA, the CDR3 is TGTGCCAGCAGCTTGAAGGGACAGACCTCCTACGAGCAGTACTTC. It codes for CASSLKGQTSYEQYF.

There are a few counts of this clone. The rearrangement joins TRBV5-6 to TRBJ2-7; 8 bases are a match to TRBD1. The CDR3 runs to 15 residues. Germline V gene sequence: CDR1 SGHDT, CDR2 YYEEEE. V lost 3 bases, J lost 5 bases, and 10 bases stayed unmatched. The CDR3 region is CASSSKDRVINEQYF. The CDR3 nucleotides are TGTGCCAGCAGCTCAAAGGACAGGGTCATAAACGAGCAGTACTTC. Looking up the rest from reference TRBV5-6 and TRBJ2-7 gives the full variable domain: DAGVTQSPTHLIKTRGQQVTLRCSPKSGHDTVSWYQQALGQGPQFIFQYYEEEERQRGNFPDRFSGHQFPNYSSELNVNALLLGDSALYLCASSSKDRVINEQYFGPGTRLTVT.

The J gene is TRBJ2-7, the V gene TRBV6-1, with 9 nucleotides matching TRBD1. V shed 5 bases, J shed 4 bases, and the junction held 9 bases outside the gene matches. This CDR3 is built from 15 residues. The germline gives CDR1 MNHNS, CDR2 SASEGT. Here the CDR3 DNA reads TGTGCCAGCAGTCAGGGACAGGGCAGTTTATACGAGCAGTACTTC. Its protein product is CASSQGQGSLYEQYF.

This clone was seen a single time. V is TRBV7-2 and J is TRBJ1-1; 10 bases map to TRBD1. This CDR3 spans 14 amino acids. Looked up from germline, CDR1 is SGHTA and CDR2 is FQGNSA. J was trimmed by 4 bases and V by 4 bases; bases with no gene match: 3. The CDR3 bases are TGTGCCAGCAGCTCGAGGACAGGGGGCACTGAAGCTTTCTTT. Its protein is CASSSRTGGTEAFF.